A selection of T cell receptor beta chains follows, all from one sample in a study of human thymus T cells. Measured with immunoSEQ multiplex PCR; TCRdb has only the in-frame clones, and not every one. Of some 78,000 clones listed, around 96% were seen once; the top ten hold approximately 0.03%. Specimen: thymus tissue. The source of these receptors is a boy under two years old with a congenital heart defect but otherwise immunologically healthy. The CDR3 runs from the conserved cysteine through the conserved F or W. The D gene is left open where the match is weak.

j_call v_call cdr3_length d_call cdr3_nt cdr3_aa
TRBJ2-1 TRBV6-6 16 TRBD1 TGTGCCAGCAGTTTTTTAGGGGACAGTAAGAGCGGTGAGCAGTTCTTC CASSFLGDSKSGEQFF
TRBJ2-3 TRBV6-5 16 - TGTGCCAGCAGTTACCCGAACTTCACAGGTCAAGATACGCAGTATTTT CASSYPNFTGQDTQYF
TRBJ1-5 TRBV10-3 13 - TGTGCCATCAGTGAGGTAGGGCCTCAGCCCCAGCATTTT CAISEVGPQPQHF
TRBJ2-7 TRBV6-1 12 - TGTGCCAGCACTGAAGGGGGTTGCGAGCAGTACTTC CASTEGGCEQYF
TRBJ2-2 TRBV5-1 18 - TGCGCCAGCAGCCAAAACCCCGTCAATGGGGGAAACACCGGGGAGCTGTTTTTT CASSQNPVNGGNTGELFF
TRBJ2-5 TRBV5-1 14 - TGCGCCAGCAGCTCCAAATCCAGGCAAGAGACCCAGTACTTC CASSSKSRQETQYF
TRBJ2-3 TRBV7-2 12 - TGTGCCAGCAGCTTAGCGGCAGGGGAGCAGTATTTT CASSLAAGEQYF
TRBJ2-3 TRBV5-4 15 - TGTGCCAGCAGCCGCCCACAGGGTAATCCAGATACGCAGTATTTT CASSRPQGNPDTQYF
TRBJ2-5 TRBV20-1 10 TRBD2 TGCACCCTAGCGGGATTGACCCAGTACTTC CTLAGLTQYF
TRBJ2-3 TRBV9 15 - TGTGCCAGCAGCCCAGCGGGTTCGGGCCCAGATACGCAGTATTTT CASSPAGSGPDTQYF
TRBJ1-2 TRBV4-1 17 TRBD1 TGCGCCAGCAGCCAAGAATCGACGGGACAGCATCCAGGGTGCTACACCTTC CASSQESTGQHPGCYTF
TRBJ2-5 TRBV11-2 15 - TGTGCCAGCAGCTTCCCTCGACTGCTCCAAGAGACCCAGTACTTC CASSFPRLLQETQYF
TRBJ1-5 TRBV2 15 - TGTGCCAGCAGTGAACCGGGAGGGGCCGGGCAGCCCCAGCATTTT CASSEPGGAGQPQHF
TRBJ2-1 TRBV10-3 15 - TGTGCCATCAGCGGGAACGACGGGGGTGACAATGAGCAGTTCTTC CAISGNDGGDNEQFF
TRBJ2-3 TRBV4-1 19 TRBD2 TGCGCCAGCAGCCATCGGACTAGCGGGGAAACTTCTAGCACAGATACGCAGTATTTT CASSHRTSGETSSTDTQYF
TRBJ2-2 TRBV5-1 15 - TGCGCCAGCACTCGGACAGCTACAGAAGCCGGGGAGCTGTTTTTT CASTRTATEAGELFF
TRBJ1-1 TRBV7-9 15 - TGTGCCAGCAGCTTCACCGGGACCCTGAACACTGAAGCTTTCTTT CASSFTGTLNTEAFF
TRBJ2-7 TRBV20-1 10 - TGCAGTGCTCACCATAACGAGCAGTACTTC CSAHHNEQYF
TRBJ2-2 TRBV5-6 19 - TGTGCCAGCAGCACGAGGGGGGCAGGGGACGCGCAGAAACCCGGGGAGCTGTTTTTT CASSTRGAGDAQKPGELFF
TRBJ1-1 TRBV6-5 15 - TGTGCCAGCAGTTACAGGGATCGAACGGACACTGAAGCTTTCTTT CASSYRDRTDTEAFF
TRBJ2-3 TRBV20-1 10 - TGCAGTGCGTACACAGATACGCAGTATTTT CSAYTDTQYF
TRBJ2-1 TRBV9 16 TRBD2 TGTGCCAGCAGCGCGGAATTAGCGGGTTGCTACAATGAGCAGTTCTTC CASSAELAGCYNEQFF
TRBJ2-7 TRBV28 14 - TGTGCCAGCAGTTCGAGGGGACCCCCCTACGAGCAGTACTTC CASSSRGPPYEQYF
TRBJ1-1 TRBV29-1 11 - TGCAGCGCGAGGGTGAACACTGAAGCTTTCTTT CSARVNTEAFF